These 14 T cell receptor beta chains share one sample of origin, sequenced in a study of T cell responses to AZD1222 COVID-19 vaccine. The method was immunoSEQ multiplex PCR; TCRdb's version includes in-frame clones alone and lacks a portion of them. The sample yields approximately 160,000 clones, approximately 89% seen once. Sequencing used peripheral blood, obtained on day 0 of AZD1222 vaccination. These receptors all come from an adult in good health.

This clone was detected once. V and J are TRBV9 and TRBJ2-1; TRBD2 agrees at 13 bases. The ends lost 4 bases at V and 8 bases at J; junction bases unmatched: 9. This CDR3 is 16 amino acids long. The germline gives CDR1 SGDLS, CDR2 YYNGEE. The CDR3 loop reads CASSLRTSGSWYEQFF. CDR3 nucleotides: TGTGCCAGCAGCCTACGGACTAGCGGGAGCTGGTATGAGCAGTTCTTC. The entire variable domain, with the rest obtained from reference TRBV9 and TRBJ2-1, is as follows: DSGVTQTPKHLITATGQRVTLRCSPRSGDLSVYWYQQSLDQGLQFLIQYYNGEERAKGNILERFSAQQFPDLHSELNLSSLELGDSALYFCASSLRTSGSWYEQFFGPGTRLTVL.

The chain combines TRBV10-3 with TRBJ2-3; D is uncertain. The V and J ends lost 5 bases and 2 bases respectively, with 11 bases between them. This CDR3 has 14 amino acids. The germline gives CDR1 ENHRY, CDR2 SYGVKD. Here the CDR3 DNA reads TGTGCCATCAGTTCCAGTACTTCCACAGATACGCAGTATTTT. Protein sequence: CAISSSTSTDTQYF.

The gene calls are TRBV5-8 and TRBJ1-4; D is perhaps TRBD1 (5 bases). In germline, CDR1 is SGHTS, CDR2 YDEGEE. The CDR3 spans 15 residues. Deletions cut 4 bases from V and 7 bases from J, with 17 bases between. CDR3 protein: CASSLSGARGEKLFF. For the CDR3, the DNA is TGTGCCAGCAGCCTTTCCGGGGCGCGTGGTGAAAAACTGTTTTTT.

The rearrangement links TRBV13 to TRBJ1-4, with TRBD1 as a possible D gene (5 bases). V was pared by 5 bases and J by 3 bases, with 13 bases between. Germline V CDR1 and CDR2: PRHDT, FYEKMQ (reference sequence). CDR3 size: 15 residues. The CDR3 DNA is TGTGCCAGCAGCCGTCGGGGCGCGGCTAATGAAAAACTGTTTTTT. Its protein product is CASSRRGAANEKLFF.

The gene calls are TRBV5-1 and TRBJ2-5; the match to TRBD2 covers 11 bases. J was trimmed by 2 bases and V by 0 bases; bases with no gene match: 3. Germline V gene lookup returns CDR1 SGHRS and CDR2 YFSETQ. The CDR3 has 16 amino acids. The chain's CDR3 is CASSLGWTSGQETQYF. CDR3 in DNA: TGCGCCAGCAGCTTGGGATGGACTAGCGGGCAAGAGACCCAGTACTTC.

The chain employs TRBV27 and TRBJ2-1; 7 positions agree with TRBD2. CDR1 MNHEY and CDR2 SMNVEV come from the germline V gene (reference sequence). This CDR3 is built from 17 residues. V lost 7 bases and J lost 7; bases outside the gene matches: 19. The CDR3 bases are TGTGCCAGCAAAATAGCGGGTTGGTATCATGAAGGAAATGAGCAGTTCTTC. Translated: CASKIAGWYHEGNEQFF.

The J gene is TRBJ2-7, the V gene TRBV4-3; 10 nucleotides agree with TRBD2. This CDR3 region has 15 residues. CDR1 LGHNA and CDR2 YSLEER come from the germline V gene. J gave up 4 bases and V 1 base, and 4 bases lay outside the gene matches. Here the CDR3 DNA reads TGCGCCAGCAGCCAAGGTGCTAGCGGGAGTTACGAGCAGTACTTC. Translated: CASSQGASGSYEQYF.

This clone was detected only once. The chain couples TRBV24-1 to TRBJ1-2, with no clear D. CDR3 length: 11 amino acids. V was shortened by 2 bases and J by 8 bases, with 5 bases between the two germline ends. Germline CDR1 KGHDR, CDR2 SFDVKD. CDR3 sequence: CATSDSQGYTF. CDR3 sequence (DNA): TGTGCCACCAGTGATTCCCAAGGCTACACCTTC.

The CDR3 DNA is TGTGCCAGCAGTTTATCAGCCAACCACGAGCAGTACTTC. Amino acid sequence: CASSLSANHEQYF. This chain connects TRBV27 to TRBJ2-7; D is undetermined. The CDR3 extends over 13 amino acids. V lost 0 bases and J lost 5, with 8 bases in between. The germline V gene encodes CDR1 MNHEY and CDR2 SMNVEV (reference sequence).

The rearrangement links TRBV27 to TRBJ2-7; D may be TRBD1 (6 bases). V was clipped by 5 bases and J by 2 bases, with 16 bases between them. The CDR3 runs 15 residues. Germline lookup yields CDR1 MNHEY and CDR2 SMNVEV (reference sequence). Written as DNA, the CDR3 is TGTGCCAGCAGTACTTCCCGACAGGTGCCCTACGAGCAGTACTTC. As protein: CASSTSRQVPYEQYF.

This clone has only a few counts. This chain connects TRBV10-1 to TRBJ2-7; D may be TRBD2 (6 bases). The V end lost 2 bases, the J end lost 5 bases, and 10 bases lay between the germline ends. The V gene's germline CDR1 is WNHNN and CDR2 SYGVQD (reference sequence). The length of the CDR3 is 13 residues. The CDR3 DNA sequence: TGCGCCAGCAGTGAGGCAGGAGGGAACGAGCAGTACTTC. Its translation is CASSEAGGNEQYF.

CDR3 sequence reads: CASSLLGIGGLVANEKLFF. The CDR3 DNA reads TGTGCCAGCAGTTTATTGGGGATAGGGGGTCTTGTGGCTAATGAAAAACTGTTTTTT. V gene TRBV27 combines with J gene TRBJ1-4; D may be TRBD1 (6 bases). CDR3 length: 19 residues. Deletions cut 1 base from V and 3 bases from J, with 21 bases between. Germline V gene lookup returns CDR1 MNHEY and CDR2 SMNVEV (reference sequence).

V and J are TRBV6-5 and TRBJ2-1, with D perhaps matching TRBD2 (5 bases). The CDR3 is made up of 12 amino acids. Germline V gene lookup returns CDR1 MNHEY and CDR2 SVGAGI. Trimming took off 6 bases at V and 8 bases at J, with 11 bases between the two ends. The CDR3 loop reads CASRLRGDEQFF. In nucleotides, the CDR3 is TGTGCCAGCAGGCTTCGGGGAGATGAGCAGTTCTTC.

The chain couples TRBV2 to TRBJ2-5, with 8 bases aligning to TRBD1. The CDR3 sequence is 12 residues long. Germline CDR1 reads SNHLY; CDR2 reads FYNNEI. V was pared by 10 bases and J by 4 bases, with 5 bases of the junction left unmatched. The CDR3 sequence: CAIRGRGETQYF. CDR3 in DNA: TGTGCCATCAGGGGGCGCGGAGAGACCCAGTACTTC.